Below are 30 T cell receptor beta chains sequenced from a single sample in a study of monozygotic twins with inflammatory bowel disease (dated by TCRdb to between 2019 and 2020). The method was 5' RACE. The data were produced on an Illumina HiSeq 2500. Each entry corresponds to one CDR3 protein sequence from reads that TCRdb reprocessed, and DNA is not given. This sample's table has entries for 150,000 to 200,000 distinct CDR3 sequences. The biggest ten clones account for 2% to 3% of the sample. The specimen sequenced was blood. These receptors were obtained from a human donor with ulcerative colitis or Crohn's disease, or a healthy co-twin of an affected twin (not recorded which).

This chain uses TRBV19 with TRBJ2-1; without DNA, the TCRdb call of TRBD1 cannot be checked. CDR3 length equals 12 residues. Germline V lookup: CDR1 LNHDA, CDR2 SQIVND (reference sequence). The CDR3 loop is CASRGGLDEQFF.

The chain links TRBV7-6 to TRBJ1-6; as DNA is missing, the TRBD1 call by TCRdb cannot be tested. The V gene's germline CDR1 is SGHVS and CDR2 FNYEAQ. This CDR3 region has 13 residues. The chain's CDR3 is CASSLPGNSPLHF.

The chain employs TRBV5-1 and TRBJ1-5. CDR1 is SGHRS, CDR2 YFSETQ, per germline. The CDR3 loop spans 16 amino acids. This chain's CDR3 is CASSLSGGDVGQPQHF.

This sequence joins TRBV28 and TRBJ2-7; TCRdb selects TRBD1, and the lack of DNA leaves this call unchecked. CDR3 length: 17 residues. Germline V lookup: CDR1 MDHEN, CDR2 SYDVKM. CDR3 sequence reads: CASSQGFGGQGAYEQYF.

The chain's CDR3 is CSVGGQSTDTQYF. The rearrangement joins TRBV29-1 to TRBJ2-3; the D gene TCRdb calls, TRBD1, cannot be checked with no DNA. In germline, CDR1 is SQVTM, CDR2 ANQGSEA. The CDR3 is 13 amino acids.

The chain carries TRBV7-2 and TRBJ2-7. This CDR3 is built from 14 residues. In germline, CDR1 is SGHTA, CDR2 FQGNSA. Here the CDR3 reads CASSYEPGSYEQYF.

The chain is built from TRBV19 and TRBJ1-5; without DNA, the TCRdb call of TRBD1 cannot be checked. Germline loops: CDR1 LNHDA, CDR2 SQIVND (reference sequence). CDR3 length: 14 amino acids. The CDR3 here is CASSTLQANQPQHF.

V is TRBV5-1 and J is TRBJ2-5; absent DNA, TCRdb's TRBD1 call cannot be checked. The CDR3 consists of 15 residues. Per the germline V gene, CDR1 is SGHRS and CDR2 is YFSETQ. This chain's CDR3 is CASSLAGADPWTQYF.

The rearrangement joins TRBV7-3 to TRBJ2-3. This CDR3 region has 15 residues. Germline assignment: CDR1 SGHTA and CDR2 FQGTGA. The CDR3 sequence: CASSLTSGYTDTQYF.

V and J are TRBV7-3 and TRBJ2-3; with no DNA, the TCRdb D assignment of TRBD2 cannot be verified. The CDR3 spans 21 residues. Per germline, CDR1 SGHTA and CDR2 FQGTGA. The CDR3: CASSSPKASGRRRASTDTQYF.

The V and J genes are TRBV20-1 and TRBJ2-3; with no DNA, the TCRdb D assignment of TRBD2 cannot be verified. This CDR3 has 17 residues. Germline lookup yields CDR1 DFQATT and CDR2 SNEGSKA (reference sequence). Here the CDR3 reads CSARAAAWERGTDTQYF.

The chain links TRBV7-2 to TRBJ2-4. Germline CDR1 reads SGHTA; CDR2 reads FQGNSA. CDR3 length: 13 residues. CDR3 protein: CASSPRGKNIQYF.

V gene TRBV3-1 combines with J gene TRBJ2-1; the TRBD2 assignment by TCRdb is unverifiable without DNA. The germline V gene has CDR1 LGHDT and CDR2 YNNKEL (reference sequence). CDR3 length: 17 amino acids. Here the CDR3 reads CASSPGLAGSTYNERFF.

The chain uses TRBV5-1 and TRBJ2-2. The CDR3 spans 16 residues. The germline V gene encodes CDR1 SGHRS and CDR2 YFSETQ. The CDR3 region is CASSWWSTANTGELFF.

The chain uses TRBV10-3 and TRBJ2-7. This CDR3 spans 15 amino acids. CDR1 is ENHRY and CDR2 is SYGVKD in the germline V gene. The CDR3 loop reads CAISESLEGVYEQYF.

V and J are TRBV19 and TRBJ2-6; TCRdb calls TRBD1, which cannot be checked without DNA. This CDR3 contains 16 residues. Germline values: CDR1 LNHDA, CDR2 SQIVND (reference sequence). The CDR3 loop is CASTPGGSSGANVLTF. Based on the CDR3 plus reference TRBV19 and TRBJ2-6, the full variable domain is DGGITQSPKYLFRKEGQNVTLSCEQNLNHDAMYWYRQDPGQGLRLIYYSQIVNDFQKGDIAEGYSVSREKKESFPLTVTSAQKNPTAFYLCASTPGGSSGANVLTFGAGSRLTVL.

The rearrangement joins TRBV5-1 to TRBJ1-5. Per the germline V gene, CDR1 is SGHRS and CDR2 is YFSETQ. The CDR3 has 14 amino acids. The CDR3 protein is CASSLEGYNQPQHF.

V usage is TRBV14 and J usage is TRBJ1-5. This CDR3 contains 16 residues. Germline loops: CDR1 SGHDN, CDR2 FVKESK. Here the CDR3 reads CASSLTGGTSNQPQHF. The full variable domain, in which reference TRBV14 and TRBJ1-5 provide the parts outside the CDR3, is EAGVTQFPSHSVIEKGQTVTLRCDPISGHDNLYWYRRVMGKEIKFLLHFVKESKQDESGMPNNRFLAERTGGTYSTLKVQPAELEDSGVYFCASSLTGGTSNQPQHFGDGTRLSIL.

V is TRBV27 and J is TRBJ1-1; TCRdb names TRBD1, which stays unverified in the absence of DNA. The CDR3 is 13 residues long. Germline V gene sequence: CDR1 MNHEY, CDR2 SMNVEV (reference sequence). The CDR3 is CASSFRGRGEAFF.

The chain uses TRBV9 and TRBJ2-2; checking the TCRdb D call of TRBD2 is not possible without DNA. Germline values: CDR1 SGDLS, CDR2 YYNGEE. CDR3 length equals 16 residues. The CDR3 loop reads CASSVDPSLYTGELFF.

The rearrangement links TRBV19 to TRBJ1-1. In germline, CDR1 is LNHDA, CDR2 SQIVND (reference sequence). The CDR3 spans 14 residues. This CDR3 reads CASSIRQTNTEAFF.

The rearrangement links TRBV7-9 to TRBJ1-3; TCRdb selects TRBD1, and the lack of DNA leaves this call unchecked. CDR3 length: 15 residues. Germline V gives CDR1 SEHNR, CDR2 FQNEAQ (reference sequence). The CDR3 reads CASSLAGATGNTIYF.

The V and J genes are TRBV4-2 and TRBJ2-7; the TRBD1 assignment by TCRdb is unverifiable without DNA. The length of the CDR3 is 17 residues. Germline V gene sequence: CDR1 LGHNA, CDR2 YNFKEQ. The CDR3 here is CASSQVAGARFGYEQYF.

The CDR3 region is CSAGRGERAVYEQYF. The chain has TRBV20-1 and TRBJ2-7; TCRdb selects TRBD1, and the lack of DNA leaves this call unchecked. The CDR3 length is 15 residues. The V gene's germline CDR1 is DFQATT and CDR2 SNEGSKA (reference sequence).

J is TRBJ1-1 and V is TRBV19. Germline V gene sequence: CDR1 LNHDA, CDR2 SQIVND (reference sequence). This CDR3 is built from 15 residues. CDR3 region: CASSPGGDLGTEAFF. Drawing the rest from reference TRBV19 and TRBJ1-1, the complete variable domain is DGGITQSPKYLFRKEGQNVTLSCEQNLNHDAMYWYRQDPGQGLRLIYYSQIVNDFQKGDIAEGYSVSREKKESFPLTVTSAQKNPTAFYLCASSPGGDLGTEAFFGQGTRLTVV.

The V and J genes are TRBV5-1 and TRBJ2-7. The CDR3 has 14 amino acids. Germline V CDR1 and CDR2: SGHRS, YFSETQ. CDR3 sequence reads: CASSLAVSSYEQYF.

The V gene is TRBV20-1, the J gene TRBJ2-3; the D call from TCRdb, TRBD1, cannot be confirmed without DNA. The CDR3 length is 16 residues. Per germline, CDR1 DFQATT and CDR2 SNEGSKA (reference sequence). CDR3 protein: CSATSSGGVGTDTQYF.

CDR3 protein: CSLRSLLVNYGYTF. The gene calls are TRBV20-1 and TRBJ1-2. CDR1 and CDR2 from the germline V gene are DFQATT and SNEGSKA (reference sequence). The CDR3 extends over 14 amino acids.

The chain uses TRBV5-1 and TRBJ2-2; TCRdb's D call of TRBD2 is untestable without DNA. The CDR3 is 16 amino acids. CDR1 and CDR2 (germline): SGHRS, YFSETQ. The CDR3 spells CASSLSGGAGTGELFF.

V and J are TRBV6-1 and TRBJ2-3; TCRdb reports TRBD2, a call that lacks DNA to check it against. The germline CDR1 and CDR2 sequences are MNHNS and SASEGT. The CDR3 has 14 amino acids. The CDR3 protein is CASSEGPAIDTQYF.